Listed here are 4 T cell receptor beta chains from one sample, sequenced in a study of blood T cell repertoires in COVID-19. This table comes from immunoSEQ multiplex PCR, and its TCRdb copy is limited to in-frame clones, with some not included. The sample lists roughly 100,000 clones; about 76% were seen once. Sequences were obtained from peripheral blood. These receptors were obtained from an older woman with acute or convalescent COVID-19.

The V gene is TRBV12-2, the J gene TRBJ1-5; TRBD1 reflects the table's D call only, with no check against the DNA. TRBV12-2 is a listed pseudogene. There are 18 residues in the CDR3. The CDR3 region is CASRSTGQGRGVNQPQHF. The CDR3 nucleotides read TGTGCAAGTCGCTCGACTGGACAGGGGAGAGGGGTAAATCAGCCCCAGCATTTT.

There are a few counts of this clone. The CDR3 DNA reads as TGTGCCAGCAGCCTAGGGACAGGGTCCTTCAATCAGCCCCAGCATTTT. This sequence encodes CASSLGTGSFNQPQHF. This sequence joins TRBV5-6 and TRBJ1-5; TRBD1 agrees at 9 bases. Trimming cost V 4 bases and J 3 bases; bases outside gene matches: 8. CDR3 length: 16 amino acids. Germline lookup yields CDR1 SGHDT and CDR2 YYEEEE.

The V and J genes are TRBV27 and TRBJ2-6; 11 bases agree with TRBD1. This CDR3 has 15 residues. J was trimmed by 2 bases and V by 6 bases; bases with no gene match: 0. Germline V gene data show CDR1 as MNHEY and CDR2 as SMNVEV (reference sequence). The CDR3 bases are TGTGCCAGCAGGGGACAGGGGGCTGGGGCCAACGTCCTGACTTTC. Its translation: CASRGQGAGANVLTF.

The chain couples TRBV27 to TRBJ1-6, with 7 positions matching TRBD1. The CDR3 runs 14 residues. Germline V lookup: CDR1 MNHEY, CDR2 SMNVEV (reference sequence). Germline trimming cut 4 bases from V and 7 bases from J; bases unmatched to any gene: 4. The CDR3 is CASSWDSKNSPLHF. For the CDR3, the DNA is TGTGCCAGCAGTTGGGACAGTAAAAATTCACCCCTCCACTTT.